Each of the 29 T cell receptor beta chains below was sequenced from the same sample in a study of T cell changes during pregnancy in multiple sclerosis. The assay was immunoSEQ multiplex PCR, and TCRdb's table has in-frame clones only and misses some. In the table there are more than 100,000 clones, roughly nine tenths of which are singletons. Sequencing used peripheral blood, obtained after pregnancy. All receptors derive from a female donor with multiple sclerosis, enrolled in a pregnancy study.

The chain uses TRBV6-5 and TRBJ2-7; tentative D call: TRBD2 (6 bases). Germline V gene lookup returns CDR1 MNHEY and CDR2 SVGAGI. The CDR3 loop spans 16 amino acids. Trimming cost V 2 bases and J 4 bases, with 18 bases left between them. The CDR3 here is CASSYGLHGGGYEQYF. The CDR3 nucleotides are TGTGCCAGCAGTTACGGTTTGCATGGTGGGGGGTACGAGCAGTACTTC.

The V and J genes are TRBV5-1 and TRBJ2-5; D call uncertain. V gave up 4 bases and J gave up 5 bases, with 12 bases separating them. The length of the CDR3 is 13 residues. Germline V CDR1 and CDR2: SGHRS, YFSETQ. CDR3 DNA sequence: TGCGCCAGCAGCCAAGGAGCGATGGAGACCCAGTACTTC. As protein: CASSQGAMETQYF.

CDR3 bases: TGTGCCATCAGGCAGGGTTTGTCTGATACGCAGTATTTT. Residues: CAIRQGLSDTQYF. The J gene is TRBJ2-3, the V gene TRBV10-3, with a weak D call TRBD1 (5 bases). V lost 6 bases to trimming and J lost 6 bases, with 13 bases between them. CDR3 length: 13 amino acids. Germline CDR1 is ENHRY and CDR2 is SYGVKD.

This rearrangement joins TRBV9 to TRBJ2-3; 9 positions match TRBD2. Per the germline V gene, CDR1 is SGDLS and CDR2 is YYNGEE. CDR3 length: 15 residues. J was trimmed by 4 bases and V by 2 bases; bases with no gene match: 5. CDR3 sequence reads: CASSVGAGGPDTQYF. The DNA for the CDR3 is TGTGCCAGCAGCGTCGGGGCGGGGGGGCCAGATACGCAGTATTTT. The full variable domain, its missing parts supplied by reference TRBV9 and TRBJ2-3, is DSGVTQTPKHLITATGQRVTLRCSPRSGDLSVYWYQQSLDQGLQFLIQYYNGEERAKGNILERFSAQQFPDLHSELNLSSLELGDSALYFCASSVGAGGPDTQYFGPGTRLTVL.

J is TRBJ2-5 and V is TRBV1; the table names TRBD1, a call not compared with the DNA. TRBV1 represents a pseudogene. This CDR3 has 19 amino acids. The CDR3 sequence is CTSSQARGWHEMCEETQYF. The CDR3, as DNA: TGCACCAGCAGCCAAGCCAGGGGGTGGCATGAAATGTGTGAAGAGACCCAGTACTTC.

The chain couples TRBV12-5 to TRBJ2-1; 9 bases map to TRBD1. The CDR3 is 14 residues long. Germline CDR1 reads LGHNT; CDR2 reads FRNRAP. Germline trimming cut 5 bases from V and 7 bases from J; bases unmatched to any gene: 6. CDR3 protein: CASGLGTGTNEQFF. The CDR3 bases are TGTGCTAGTGGTCTAGGGACAGGGACGAATGAGCAGTTCTTC.

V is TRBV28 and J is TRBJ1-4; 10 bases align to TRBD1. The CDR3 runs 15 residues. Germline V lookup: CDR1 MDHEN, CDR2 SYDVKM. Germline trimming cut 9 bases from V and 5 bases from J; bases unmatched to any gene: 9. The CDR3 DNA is TGTGCCAGAGGGACAGGGGCTCTCTTAAATGAAAAACTGTTTTTT. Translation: CARGTGALLNEKLFF.

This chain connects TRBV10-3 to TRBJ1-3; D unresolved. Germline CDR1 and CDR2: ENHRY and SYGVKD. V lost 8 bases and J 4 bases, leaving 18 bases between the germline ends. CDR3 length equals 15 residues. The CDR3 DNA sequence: TGTGCCATCGGCGGCGAGGAGGGTCTAGGAAACACCATATATTTT. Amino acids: CAIGGEEGLGNTIYF.

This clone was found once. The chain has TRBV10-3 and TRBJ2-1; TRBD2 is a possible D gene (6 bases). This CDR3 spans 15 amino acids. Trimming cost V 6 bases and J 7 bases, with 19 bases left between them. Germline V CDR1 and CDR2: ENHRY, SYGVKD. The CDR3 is CAISPGLRDTNEQFF. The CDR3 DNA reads TGTGCCATCAGCCCCGGCTTGCGGGATACGAATGAGCAGTTCTTC.

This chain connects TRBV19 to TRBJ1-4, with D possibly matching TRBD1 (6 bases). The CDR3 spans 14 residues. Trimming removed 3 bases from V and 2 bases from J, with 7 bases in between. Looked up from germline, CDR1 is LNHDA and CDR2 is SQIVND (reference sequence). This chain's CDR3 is CASSITGTNEKLFF. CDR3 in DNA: TGTGCCAGTAGTATCACAGGGACTAATGAAAAACTGTTTTTT.

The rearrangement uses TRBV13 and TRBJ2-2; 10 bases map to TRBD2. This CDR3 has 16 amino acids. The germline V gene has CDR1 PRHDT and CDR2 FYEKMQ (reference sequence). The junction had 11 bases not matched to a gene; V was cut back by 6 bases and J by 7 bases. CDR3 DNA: TGTGCCAGCAGTGAGACGGAGCGGGGGGGCCACGGGGAGCTGTTTTTT. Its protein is CASSETERGGHGELFF.

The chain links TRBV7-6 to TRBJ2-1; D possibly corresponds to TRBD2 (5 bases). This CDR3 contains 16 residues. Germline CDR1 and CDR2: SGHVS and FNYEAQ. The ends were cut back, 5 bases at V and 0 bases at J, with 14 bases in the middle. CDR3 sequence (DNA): TGTGCCAGCAGCCCGAGGGCCACCTCCTCCTACAATGAGCAGTTCTTC. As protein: CASSPRATSSYNEQFF. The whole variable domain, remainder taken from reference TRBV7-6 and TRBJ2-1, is GAGVSQSPRYKVTKRGQDVALRCDPISGHVSLYWYRQALGQGPEFLTYFNYEAQQDKSGLPNDRFSAERPEGSISTLTIQRTEQRDSAMYRCASSPRATSSYNEQFFGPGTRLTVL.

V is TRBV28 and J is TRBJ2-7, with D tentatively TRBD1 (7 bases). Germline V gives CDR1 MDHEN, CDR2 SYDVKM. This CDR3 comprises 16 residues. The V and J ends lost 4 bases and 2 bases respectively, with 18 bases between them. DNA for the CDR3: TGTGCCAGCAGTTCCGGGAGCAGGGGGGTTCCCTACGAGCAGTACTTC. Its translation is CASSSGSRGVPYEQYF.

CDR3 nucleotides: TGTGCCATCACCCGATGGACAGGGACCTCCTCTAACTATGGCTACACCTTC. It translates to CAITRWTGTSSNYGYTF. The V and J genes are TRBV10-3 and TRBJ1-2, with 8 nucleotides matching TRBD1. The trim removed 7 bases at V and 0 bases at J, leaving 13 bases unmatched. This CDR3 is built from 17 residues. The germline CDR1 and CDR2 sequences are ENHRY and SYGVKD.

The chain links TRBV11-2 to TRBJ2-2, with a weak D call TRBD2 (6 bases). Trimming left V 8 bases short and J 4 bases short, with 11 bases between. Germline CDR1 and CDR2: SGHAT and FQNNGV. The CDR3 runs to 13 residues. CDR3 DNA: TGTGCCAGCGCGGGGCTTTTCACCGGGGAGCTGTTTTTT. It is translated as CASAGLFTGELFF.

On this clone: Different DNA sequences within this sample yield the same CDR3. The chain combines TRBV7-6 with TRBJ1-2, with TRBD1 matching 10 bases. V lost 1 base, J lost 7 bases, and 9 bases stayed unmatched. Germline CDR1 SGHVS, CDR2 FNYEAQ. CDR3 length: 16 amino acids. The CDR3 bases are TGTGCCAGCAGCTTAGTATCAGGGGACAGGGGATCTGGCTACACCTTC. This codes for CASSLVSGDRGSGYTF.

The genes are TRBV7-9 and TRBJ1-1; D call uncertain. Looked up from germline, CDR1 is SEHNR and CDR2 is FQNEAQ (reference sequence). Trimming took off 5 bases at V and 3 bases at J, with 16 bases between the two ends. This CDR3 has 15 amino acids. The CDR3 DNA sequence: TGTGCCAGCAGCAAGATAGAGGGTGGTGACACTGAAGCTTTCTTT. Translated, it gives CASSKIEGGDTEAFF.

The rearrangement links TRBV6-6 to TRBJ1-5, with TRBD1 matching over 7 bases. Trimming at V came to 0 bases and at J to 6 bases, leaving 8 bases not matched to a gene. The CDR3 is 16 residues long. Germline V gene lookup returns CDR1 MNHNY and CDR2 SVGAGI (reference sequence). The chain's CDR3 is CASSYSDRVGGQPQHF. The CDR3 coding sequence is TGTGCCAGCAGTTACTCAGACAGGGTCGGCGGTCAGCCCCAGCATTTT.

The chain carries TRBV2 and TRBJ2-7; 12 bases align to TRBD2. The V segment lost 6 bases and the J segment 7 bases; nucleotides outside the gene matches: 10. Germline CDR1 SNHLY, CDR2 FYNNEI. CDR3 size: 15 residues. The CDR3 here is CASRPDLAGGGEQYF. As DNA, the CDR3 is TGTGCCAGCAGGCCTGACCTAGCGGGAGGGGGAGAGCAGTACTTC.

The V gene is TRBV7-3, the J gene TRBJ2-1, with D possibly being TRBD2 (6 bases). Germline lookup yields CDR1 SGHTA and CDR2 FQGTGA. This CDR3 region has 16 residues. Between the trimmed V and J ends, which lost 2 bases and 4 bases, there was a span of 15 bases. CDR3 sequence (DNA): TGTGCCAGCAGCTTATATGGGGGGAGCGGGTACAATGAGCAGTTCTTC. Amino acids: CASSLYGGSGYNEQFF.

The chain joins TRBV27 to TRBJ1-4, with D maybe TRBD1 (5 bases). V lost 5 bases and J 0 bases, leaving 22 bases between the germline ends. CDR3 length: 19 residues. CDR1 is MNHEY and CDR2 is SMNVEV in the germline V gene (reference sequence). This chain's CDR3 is CASSDTPWRGRTTNEKLFF. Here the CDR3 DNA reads TGTGCCAGCAGTGACACCCCCTGGCGGGGCAGGACAACTAATGAAAAACTGTTTTTT.

The CDR3 reads CASSSFGTASYNEQFF. The CDR3, as DNA: TGTGCCAGCAGTTCCTTCGGGACAGCCTCCTACAATGAGCAGTTCTTC. The chain has TRBV28 and TRBJ2-1; 7 nucleotides line up with TRBD1. This CDR3 contains 16 residues. The germline CDR1 and CDR2 sequences are MDHEN and SYDVKM. Unmatched junction bases numbered 6, after V lost 4 bases and J lost 0 bases.

The CDR3 nucleotides are TGCGCCAGCATGGGTGGCGGGAATCACTACAATGAGCAGTTCTTC. Translating gives CASMGGGNHYNEQFF. The chain employs TRBV5-1 and TRBJ2-1, with D possibly being TRBD2 (6 bases). The V end was cut by 6 bases, the J end by 3 bases, with 16 bases between. Germline-derived CDR1 and CDR2 are SGHRS and YFSETQ. The CDR3 is 15 residues long.

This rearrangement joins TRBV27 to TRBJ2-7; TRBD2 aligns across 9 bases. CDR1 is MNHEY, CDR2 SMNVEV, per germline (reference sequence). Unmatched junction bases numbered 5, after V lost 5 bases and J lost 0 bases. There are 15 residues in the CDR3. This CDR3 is CASSPLAGSSYEQYF. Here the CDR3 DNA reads TGTGCCAGCAGTCCTCTAGCGGGGAGCTCCTACGAGCAGTACTTC.

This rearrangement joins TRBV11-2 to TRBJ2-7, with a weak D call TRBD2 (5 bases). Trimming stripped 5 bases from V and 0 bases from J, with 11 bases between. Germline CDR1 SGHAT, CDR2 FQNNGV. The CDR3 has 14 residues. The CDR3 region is CASSPFGNSYEQYF. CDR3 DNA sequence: TGTGCCAGCAGCCCATTCGGGAACTCCTACGAGCAGTACTTC.

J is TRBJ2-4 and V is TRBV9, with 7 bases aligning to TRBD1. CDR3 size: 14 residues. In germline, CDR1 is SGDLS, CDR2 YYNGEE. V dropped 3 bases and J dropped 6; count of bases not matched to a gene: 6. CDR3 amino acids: CASSAAGGRNIQYF. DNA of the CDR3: TGTGCCAGCAGCGCAGCAGGGGGTAGAAACATTCAGTACTTC.

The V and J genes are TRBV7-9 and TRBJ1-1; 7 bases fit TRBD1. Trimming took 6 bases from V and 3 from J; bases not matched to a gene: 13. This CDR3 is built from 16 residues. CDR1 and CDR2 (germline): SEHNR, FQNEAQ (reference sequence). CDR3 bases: TGTGCCAGCAGTGCTGACAGGAGTCAGGGGGACACTGAAGCTTTCTTT. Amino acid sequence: CASSADRSQGDTEAFF.

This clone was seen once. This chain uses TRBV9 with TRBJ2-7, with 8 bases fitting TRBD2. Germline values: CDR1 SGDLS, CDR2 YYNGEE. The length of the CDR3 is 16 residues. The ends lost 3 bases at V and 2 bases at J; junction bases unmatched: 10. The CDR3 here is CASSGQAGDKTYEQYF. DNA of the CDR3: TGTGCCAGCAGCGGCCAAGCGGGGGACAAAACCTACGAGCAGTACTTC.

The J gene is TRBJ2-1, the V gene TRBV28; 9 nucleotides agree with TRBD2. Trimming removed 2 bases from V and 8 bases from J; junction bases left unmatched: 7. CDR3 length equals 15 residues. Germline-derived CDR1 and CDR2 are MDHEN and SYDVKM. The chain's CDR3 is CASSLAASGIYEQFF. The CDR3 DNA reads TGTGCCAGCAGTTTAGCGGCTAGCGGGATCTATGAGCAGTTCTTC.